This TCR beta chain appears in the sequencing data of a study of T cell responses to AZD1222 COVID-19 vaccine. A word on this clone: The antigen is unknown.

TCRdb's table, derived via immunoSEQ multiplex PCR, lists solely in-frame clones and lacks some. The sample has approximately 93,000 clones, around 91% seen once; the top ten hold around 6%. CDR3 length: 15 amino acids. Germline V gene data show CDR1 as LGHDT and CDR2 as YNNKEL (reference sequence). The V and J ends lost 4 bases and 7 bases, in that order; junction bases with no gene match: 9. It was second doses at about 4 or about 12 weeks that were pooled. General study results and limits: Samples come after the peak T cell response, not at day 14.

Sequenced here: peripheral blood, sampled 28 days after the second AZD1222 dose. The receptor's source is an adult who received the AZD1222 COVID-19 vaccine. This sequence joins TRBV3-1 (or the pseudogene TRBV3-2) and TRBJ1-2, with 10 nucleotides matching TRBD1. The CDR3 is CASSRPGTGEFGYTF. CDR3 nucleotides: TGTGCCAGCAGCCGGCCCGGGACAGGGGAGTTTGGCTACACCTTC.